These 31 T cell receptor beta chains were sequenced from one sample in a study of radiation and T cells in renal cell carcinoma. Treatment: treatment-naive control, cytoreductive nephrectomy. Assay: immunoSEQ multiplex PCR; the TCRdb copy retains only in-frame clones and omits some. The sample records over 8,000 clones, 55% to 70% being singletons. The sample was tumor tissue, taken from a patient whose treatment was nephrectomy without radiotherapy. The receptors come from a man in his sixties with renal cell carcinoma.

In this sample, this clone is medium-sized. The chain has TRBV6-1 and TRBJ1-2; no clear D. Germline-derived CDR1 and CDR2 are MNHNS and SASEGT. The CDR3 covers 15 residues. Trimming took 0 bases from V and 4 from J, leaving 12 bases between them. The CDR3 region is CASSEALLGIYGYTF. DNA of the CDR3: TGTGCCAGCAGTGAAGCGCTTTTAGGGATCTATGGCTACACCTTC.

The chain is built from TRBV7-8 and TRBJ1-5; D is undetermined. Germline assignment: CDR1 SGHVS and CDR2 FQNEAQ. Between the trimmed V and J ends, which lost 3 bases and 3 bases, there was a span of 12 bases. This CDR3 contains 15 residues. The CDR3 DNA reads as TGTGCCAGCAGCTTTAATTTTAGGTCCAATCAGCCCCAGCATTTT. It is translated as CASSFNFRSNQPQHF.

This chain links TRBV5-1 with TRBJ2-1, with D possibly TRBD2 on 7 matching bases. V was cut by 1 base and J by 0 bases, with 14 bases left in between. The CDR3 covers 17 residues. Germline values: CDR1 SGHRS, CDR2 YFSETQ. Here the CDR3 DNA reads TGCGCCAGCAGCTTGCGTGAACGGGGGGCCTCCTACAATGAGCAGTTCTTC. This codes for CASSLRERGASYNEQFF.

CDR3 sequence: CASSVEGQADNEQFF. In nucleotides, the CDR3 is TGTGCCAGCAGCGTTGAGGGACAGGCTGACAATGAGCAGTTCTTC. The rearrangement links TRBV9 to TRBJ2-1; TRBD1 agrees at 8 bases. The length of the CDR3 is 15 residues. Trimming at V came to 2 bases and at J to 5 bases, leaving 6 bases not matched to a gene. Germline CDR1 SGDLS, CDR2 YYNGEE.

This chain links TRBV6-5 with TRBJ2-3, with 8 bases identical to TRBD1. The length of the CDR3 is 15 residues. The germline V gene encodes CDR1 MNHEY and CDR2 SVGAGI. The trim removed 6 bases at V and 3 bases at J, leaving 8 bases unmatched. The CDR3 DNA reads TGTGCCAGCAGCCGGACAGGGATGAGAACAGATACGCAGTATTTT. Protein sequence: CASSRTGMRTDTQYF.

The chain links TRBV27 to TRBJ2-7; D tentatively reads TRBD1 or TRBD2 (6 bases each). The germline V and J ends were trimmed by 3 bases and 3 bases, with 15 bases remaining between them. Germline lookup yields CDR1 MNHEY and CDR2 SMNVEV (reference sequence). The CDR3 is made up of 15 amino acids. The CDR3 sequence is CASSLTAGHIYEQYF. The CDR3 DNA follows: TGTGCCAGCAGTTTGACCGCGGGACACATCTACGAGCAGTACTTC.

In its sample, this clone was seen a few times. The gene calls are TRBV2 and TRBJ2-2, with D unresolved. With 6 bases removed from V and 5 bases from J, the gap between germline ends came to 13 bases. The germline V gene encodes CDR1 SNHLY and CDR2 FYNNEI. The CDR3 is made up of 14 amino acids. The CDR3: CASRAGFMTGELFF. For the CDR3, the DNA is TGTGCCAGCAGGGCCGGGTTTATGACCGGGGAGCTGTTTTTT.

The chain carries TRBV5-2 and TRBJ2-7. TRBV5-2 constitutes a pseudogene. The CDR3 contains 16 residues. The DNA for the CDR3 is TGTGCCAGCAGCCAAGACCCGGATGGTGGGGCCTACGAGCAGTACTTC. It specifies CASSQDPDGGAYEQYF.

The chain carries TRBV9 and TRBJ1-6, with D possibly being TRBD1 (5 bases). The CDR3 contains 15 residues. Deletions cut 0 bases from V and 9 bases from J, with 13 bases between. Germline CDR1 SGDLS, CDR2 YYNGEE. CDR3 nucleotide sequence: TGTGCCAGCAGCGTAGGGAGCTACGGGGCTTCACCCCTCCACTTT. Its translation is CASSVGSYGASPLHF.

The chain recombines TRBV11-1 with TRBJ2-1; D possibly corresponds to TRBD1 (6 bases). The germline CDR1 and CDR2 sequences are SGHAT and FQDESV (reference sequence). The CDR3 consists of 14 residues. V shed 0 bases and J shed 8 bases, with 11 bases lying between them. The CDR3 nucleotides are TGTGCCAGCAGCTTAGCGTGGACAGAGGATGAGCAGTTCTTC. It encodes CASSLAWTEDEQFF.

This clone was recorded a few times. The chain is built from TRBV2 and TRBJ1-2, with a possible D match to TRBD1 (5 bases). Per the germline V gene, CDR1 is SNHLY and CDR2 is FYNNEI. The CDR3 length is 13 residues. With 3 bases removed from V and 4 bases from J, the gap between germline ends came to 9 bases. The CDR3 loop reads CASSDKTVYGYTF. CDR3 bases: TGTGCCAGCAGTGACAAGACAGTCTATGGCTACACCTTC. Variable domain in full (rest from reference TRBV2 and TRBJ1-2): EPEVTQTPSHQVTQMGQEVILRCVPISNHLYFYWYRQILGQKVEFLVSFYNNEISEKSEIFDDQFSVERPDGSNFTLKIRSTKLEDSAMYFCASSDKTVYGYTFGSGTRLTVV.

This clone has just one count. The chain recombines TRBV6-6 with TRBJ1-5; the match to TRBD1 covers 8 bases. The germline CDR1 and CDR2 sequences are MNHNY and SVGAGI (reference sequence). V lost 6 bases and J lost 4; bases outside the gene matches: 5. The CDR3 consists of 14 residues. This chain's CDR3 is CASRDRTGNQPQHF. Here the CDR3 DNA reads TGTGCCAGCAGGGACAGGACAGGGAATCAGCCCCAGCATTTT.

This clone has just a few counts. The rearrangement uses TRBV7-2 and TRBJ2-7, with a weak D call TRBD2 (6 bases). Germline lookup yields CDR1 SGHTA and CDR2 FQGNSA. With 7 bases removed from V and 0 bases from J, the gap between germline ends came to 16 bases. CDR3 length: 15 residues. CDR3: CASISGGPSSYEQYF. In DNA, the CDR3 is TGTGCCAGCATCTCCGGAGGGCCGAGCTCCTACGAGCAGTACTTC.

This sequence joins TRBV4-3 and TRBJ1-5; D ambiguous. This CDR3 contains 13 residues. Trimming shortened V by 2 bases and J by 8 bases, and 10 bases separated the two germline ends. Germline V lookup: CDR1 LGHNA, CDR2 YSLEER. CDR3 coding DNA: TGCGCCAGCAGCCAACGCTTAAACGAGCCCCAGCATTTT. The encoded protein is CASSQRLNEPQHF.

The chain links TRBV5-1 to TRBJ1-2; TRBD1 might be the D (6 bases). V was cut by 3 bases and J by 1 base, with 10 bases left in between. Germline V gives CDR1 SGHRS, CDR2 YFSETQ. This CDR3 is built from 14 residues. The CDR3 spells CASSSKGDNYGYTF. The CDR3 DNA sequence: TGCGCCAGCAGCTCGAAGGGGGATAACTATGGCTACACCTTC.

This rearrangement joins TRBV18 to TRBJ2-2; D is tentatively TRBD1 or TRBD2 (5 bases each). V was shortened by 5 bases and J by 4 bases, with 11 bases between the two germline ends. Per the germline V gene, CDR1 is KGHSH and CDR2 is LQKENI. CDR3 size: 14 residues. CDR3 DNA: TGTGCCAGCTCAAAGGCAGGGAGCACCGGGGAGCTGTTTTTT. This translates into CASSKAGSTGELFF.

This chain's CDR3 is CASSPTEYGKAFF. In DNA form, the CDR3 reads TGTGCCAGCAGTCCCACAGAGTACGGTAAAGCTTTCTTT. The chain joins TRBV6-1 to TRBJ1-1, with unresolved D. Germline lookup yields CDR1 MNHNS and CDR2 SASEGT. The CDR3 sequence is 13 residues long. Trimming took 5 bases from V and 9 from J, leaving 16 bases between them.

This clone was counted between two and nine times. This chain connects TRBV30 to TRBJ1-5; the D is unclear. The V gene's germline CDR1 is GTSNPN and CDR2 SVGIG (reference sequence). The CDR3 totals 14 residues. Trimming left V 0 bases short and J 6 bases short, with 12 bases between. The CDR3 is CAWSVGSRSQPQHF. CDR3 nucleotides: TGTGCCTGGAGTGTAGGGAGTCGAAGTCAGCCCCAGCATTTT.

This clone has a handful of counts. The chain combines TRBV30 with TRBJ1-6, with D perhaps TRBD1 (6 bases). CDR1 GTSNPN and CDR2 SVGIG come from the germline V gene (reference sequence). The CDR3 has 14 amino acids. The V and J ends lost 0 bases and 10 bases respectively, with 13 bases between them. For the CDR3, the DNA is TGTGCCTGGAGTGTAAGGGCAGGGGTATCACCCCTCCACTTT. Translation: CAWSVRAGVSPLHF.

This chain joins TRBV30 and TRBJ2-7, with TRBD1 matching over 11 bases. Germline CDR1 and CDR2: GTSNPN and SVGIG (reference sequence). V lost 4 bases and J lost 3; bases outside the gene matches: 8. The CDR3 loop spans 15 amino acids. In DNA, the CDR3 is TGTGCCTGGACCCCCGGGACAGGGGGGTTCTACGAGCAGTACTTC. Amino acids: CAWTPGTGGFYEQYF.

V usage is TRBV5-6 and J usage is TRBJ2-1, with TRBD2 matching over 7 bases. The V and J ends lost 2 bases and 1 base, in that order; junction bases with no gene match: 3. Germline-derived CDR1 and CDR2 are SGHDT and YYEEEE. The CDR3 loop spans 15 amino acids. This CDR3 is CASSFYSGSYNEQFF. CDR3 nucleotides: TGTGCCAGCAGCTTTTATAGCGGGTCCTACAATGAGCAGTTCTTC.

The chain uses TRBV5-5 and TRBJ1-4; no definite D call. This CDR3 has 17 amino acids. In germline, CDR1 is SGHKS, CDR2 YYEKEE (reference sequence). With 2 bases removed from V and 0 bases from J, the gap between germline ends came to 14 bases. DNA of the CDR3: TGTGCCAGCAGCTTACATATACCAAGAGCAACTAATGAAAAACTGTTTTTT. Protein product: CASSLHIPRATNEKLFF.

This clone has only a few counts. The genes are TRBV11-2 and TRBJ1-1; maybe TRBD1 (6 bases). Per the germline V gene, CDR1 is SGHAT and CDR2 is FQNNGV. V lost 5 bases and J 4 bases, leaving 23 bases between the germline ends. The CDR3 loop spans 17 amino acids. The CDR3 region is CASSRRGAVVAGTEAFF. The CDR3 coding sequence is TGTGCCAGCAGCAGGCGGGGGGCTGTTGTGGCGGGCACTGAAGCTTTCTTT.

This chain uses TRBV18 with TRBJ1-6; D is ambiguous. The germline gives CDR1 KGHSH, CDR2 LQKENI. V dropped 2 bases and J dropped 9 bases, with 8 bases sitting between them. CDR3 size: 13 residues. The CDR3 protein is CASSPSGRSPLHF. The CDR3 bases are TGTGCCAGCTCACCATCGGGCCGTTCACCCCTCCACTTT.

The gene calls are TRBV6-1 and TRBJ2-7; D not certain. Trimming took off 6 bases at V and 0 bases at J, with 12 bases between the two ends. CDR3 size: 14 residues. The germline gives CDR1 MNHNS, CDR2 SASEGT. Here the CDR3 DNA reads TGTGCCAGCAGACGGACGGTTAGCTCCTACGAGCAGTACTTC. The encoded protein is CASRRTVSSYEQYF.

There are a few counts of this clone. CDR3 in DNA: TGTGCCAGCAGTGACATTGGAGCGGGCAACCCCGGGGAGCTGTTTTTT. Amino acid sequence: CASSDIGAGNPGELFF. V is TRBV2 and J is TRBJ2-2; possible D gene TRBD2, 6 bases. The CDR3 runs 16 residues. Germline V gene data show CDR1 as SNHLY and CDR2 as FYNNEI. V lost 3 bases and J 6 bases, leaving 17 bases between the germline ends.

V and J are TRBV6-5 and TRBJ2-4; D is perhaps TRBD2 (5 bases). The germline V and J ends were trimmed by 2 bases and 5 bases, with 7 bases remaining between them. Germline V gene data show CDR1 as MNHEY and CDR2 as SVGAGI. The CDR3 has 13 residues. The CDR3 DNA reads TGTGCCAGCAGTTACCGGGAAGAAAACATTCAGTACTTC. This translates into CASSYREENIQYF.

This chain links TRBV18 with TRBJ1-5; D not certain. CDR1 and CDR2 from the germline V gene are KGHSH and LQKENI. Between the trimmed V and J ends, which lost 6 bases and 7 bases, there was a span of 10 bases. The CDR3 spans 12 residues. The CDR3 DNA sequence: TGTGCCAGCTCGTTGGAAGGACAGCCCCAGCATTTT. Amino acids: CASSLEGQPQHF.

V usage is TRBV29-1 and J usage is TRBJ1-3; no clear D gene. The CDR3 covers 13 residues. The germline gives CDR1 SQVTM, CDR2 ANQGSEA. The V gene lost 3 bases and the J gene lost 1 base, with 7 bases spanning the gap. The CDR3 region is CSVDMLSGNTIYF. CDR3 DNA sequence: TGCAGCGTTGATATGCTTTCTGGAAACACCATATATTTT.

The J gene is TRBJ1-2, the V gene TRBV28; 10 positions match TRBD1. CDR1 is MDHEN and CDR2 is SYDVKM in the germline V gene. The V gene end was trimmed by 6 bases and the J gene end by 8 bases; junction bases not matched to a gene: 9. The CDR3 runs 14 residues. CDR3 coding DNA: TGTGCCAGCAGGACCGGGACAGGGGCTCGGGGCTACACCTTC. It yields the protein CASRTGTGARGYTF.

This chain links TRBV4-2 with TRBJ2-4, with D perhaps TRBD1 (6 bases). The length of the CDR3 is 15 residues. Between the trimmed V and J ends, which lost 1 base and 4 bases, there was a span of 11 bases. Germline CDR1 LGHNA, CDR2 YNFKEQ. DNA for the CDR3: TGTGCCAGCAGCCAAGCAGGGGATTTAAAAAACATTCAGTACTTC. Its translation is CASSQAGDLKNIQYF.